This TCR beta chain was recorded in a study of T cell responses to AZD1222 COVID-19 vaccine. Overall study findings and caveats: Possibly, clonal diversity was underestimated; donors were largely white British and included more females. At baseline, seropositivity was found in only a handful of AZD1222 recipients.

This table comes from immunoSEQ multiplex PCR, and its TCRdb copy is limited to in-frame clones, with some not included. The table has about 110,000 clones, 89% seen once. Trimming took 8 bases from V and 0 from J, leaving 10 bases between them. The germline gives CDR1 MNHEY, CDR2 SVGAGI. The CDR3 is 13 amino acids. There are a few counts of this clone. Its specificity is not known. The V and J genes are TRBV6-5 and TRBJ1-1; a possible D gene is TRBD1 (6 bases). The sample here was peripheral blood, taken on day 0 of MenACWY control vaccination. The receptor was derived from an adult in good health. The CDR3 nucleotides are TGTGCCAGCTACGGGACATTGAACACTGAAGCTTTCTTT. It specifies CASYGTLNTEAFF.